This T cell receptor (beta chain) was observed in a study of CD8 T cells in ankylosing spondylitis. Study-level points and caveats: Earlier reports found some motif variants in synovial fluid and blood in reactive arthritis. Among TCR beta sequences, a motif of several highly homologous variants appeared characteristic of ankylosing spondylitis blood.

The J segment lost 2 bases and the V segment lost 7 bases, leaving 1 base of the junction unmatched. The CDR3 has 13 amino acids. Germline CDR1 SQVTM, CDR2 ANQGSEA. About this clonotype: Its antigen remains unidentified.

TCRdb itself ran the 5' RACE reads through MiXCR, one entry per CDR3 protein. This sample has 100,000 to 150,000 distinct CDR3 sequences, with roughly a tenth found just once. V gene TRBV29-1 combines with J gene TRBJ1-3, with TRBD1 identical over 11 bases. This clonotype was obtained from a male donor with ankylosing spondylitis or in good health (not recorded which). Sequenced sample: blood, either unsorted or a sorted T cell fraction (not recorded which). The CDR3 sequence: CSGGQGAGNTIYF. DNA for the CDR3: TGCAGCGGGGGACAGGGGGCTGGAAACACCATATATTTT.